Below, one T cell receptor beta chain is given with its context. These data are taken from a study of T cell changes during pregnancy in multiple sclerosis. The CDR3 covers 14 residues. CDR1 is SGHTA, CDR2 FQGNSA, per germline. The V segment lost 2 bases and the J segment 3 bases; nucleotides outside the gene matches: 3. Here immunoSEQ multiplex PCR was the method, and the copy in TCRdb shows in-frame clones only, minus some. This sample has 65,000 to 85,000 clones, with 91% found just once. J is TRBJ1-2 and V is TRBV7-2, with TRBD1 matching 7 bases. This TCR came from a female donor with multiple sclerosis, enrolled in a pregnancy study. Sequenced here: peripheral blood, sampled in the second trimester of pregnancy. The CDR3 spells CASSLRDRDYGYTF. In nucleotides, the CDR3 is TGTGCCAGCAGCTTACGTGACAGGGACTATGGCTACACCTTC.